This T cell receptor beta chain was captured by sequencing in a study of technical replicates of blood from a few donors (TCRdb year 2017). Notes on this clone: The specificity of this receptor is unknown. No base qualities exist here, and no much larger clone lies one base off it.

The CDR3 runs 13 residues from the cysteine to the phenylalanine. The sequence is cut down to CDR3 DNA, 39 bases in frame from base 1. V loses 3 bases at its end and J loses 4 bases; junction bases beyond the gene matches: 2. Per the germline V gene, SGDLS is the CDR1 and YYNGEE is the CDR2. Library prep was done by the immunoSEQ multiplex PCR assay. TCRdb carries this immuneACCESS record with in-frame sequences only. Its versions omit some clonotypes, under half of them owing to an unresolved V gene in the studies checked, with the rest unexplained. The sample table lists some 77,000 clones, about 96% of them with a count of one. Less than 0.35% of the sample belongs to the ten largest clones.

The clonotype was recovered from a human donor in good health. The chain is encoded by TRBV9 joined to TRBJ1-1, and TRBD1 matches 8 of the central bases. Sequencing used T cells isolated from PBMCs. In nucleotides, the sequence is TGTGCCAGCAGCGGAGACAGGGGCACTGAAGCTTTCTTT. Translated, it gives CASSGDRGTEAFF.